This passage covers 26 T cell receptor beta chains from one sample sequenced in a study of CD8 T cells in Susac syndrome. The authors reverse transcribed 0.5 to 1 ug RNA with random hexamers. TCRdb analysed the immunoSEQ multiplex PCR reads with MiXCR anew, one entry per CDR3 protein. This sample yields approximately 190,000 distinct CDR3 sequences, of which approximately 94% are seen a single time; roughly 0.096% belongs to the top ten. Source material: CD4+ T cells from PBMCs. The receptors originated from a human donor in good health.

The chain uses TRBV28 and TRBJ2-5; TRBD1 might be the D (6 bases). Germline V gives CDR1 MDHEN, CDR2 SYDVKM. Trimming removed 7 bases from V and 1 base from J, with 13 bases in between. The CDR3 contains 14 residues. CDR3 nucleotides: TGTGCCAGCACCCTTAGACAGGTCCAAGAGACCCAGTACTTC. This encodes CASTLRQVQETQYF.

The V gene is TRBV11-3, the J gene TRBJ2-2, with TRBD1 matching 11 bases. Germline V gene lookup returns CDR1 SGHNT and CDR2 YENEEA. Trimming removed 3 bases from V and 7 bases from J; junction bases left unmatched: 4. The CDR3 consists of 15 residues. The CDR3 DNA is TGTGCCAGCAGCTTCAGGACAGGGGGCGACGGGGAGCTGTTTTTT. The encoded protein is CASSFRTGGDGELFF.

The gene calls are TRBV6-1 and TRBJ1-5; D call uncertain. This CDR3 spans 16 amino acids. V lost 5 bases and J 0 bases, leaving 14 bases between the germline ends. Germline V lookup: CDR1 MNHNS, CDR2 SASEGT. DNA of the CDR3: TGTGCCAGCAGTCCCGACCTCTCCCATAGCAATCAGCCCCAGCATTTT. Encoded protein: CASSPDLSHSNQPQHF.

This clonotype was seen only once. The V and J genes are TRBV27 and TRBJ2-2; 9 nucleotides agree with TRBD1. The CDR3 extends over 16 amino acids. CDR1 and CDR2 from the germline V gene are MNHEY and SMNVEV (reference sequence). The V gene end was trimmed by 3 bases and the J gene end by 6 bases; junction bases not matched to a gene: 8. DNA for the CDR3: TGTGCCAGCAGTTTTTGGGGACAGGGAACGTCCGGGGAGCTGTTTTTT. It codes for CASSFWGQGTSGELFF.

The chain is built from TRBV7-9 and TRBJ2-7; unclear D gene. This CDR3 is 14 amino acids long. The V end lost 1 base, the J end lost 0 bases, and 7 bases lay between the germline ends. The germline gives CDR1 SEHNR, CDR2 FQNEAQ (reference sequence). CDR3 region: CASSLDGYSYEQYF. As DNA, the CDR3 is TGTGCCAGCAGCTTAGACGGGTACTCCTACGAGCAGTACTTC.

V usage is TRBV5-4 and J usage is TRBJ2-3; a possible D gene is TRBD2 (6 bases). From germline, CDR1 is SGHNT and CDR2 YYREEE (reference sequence). There are 16 residues in the CDR3. Trimming left V 0 bases short and J 3 bases short, with 14 bases between. The CDR3 nucleotides read TGTGCCAGCAGCTTGGCTGGCGGGGCAAGAACAGATACGCAGTATTTT. Protein: CASSLAGGARTDTQYF.

V gene TRBV12-3 or TRBV12-4 combines with J gene TRBJ2-3; D remains ambiguous. The CDR3 consists of 11 residues. V lost 3 bases and J 9 bases, leaving 7 bases between the germline ends. The CDR3 coding sequence is TGTGCCAGCAGTTTTGTGTGGACGCAGTATTTT. Translating gives CASSFVWTQYF.

The chain combines TRBV5-1 with TRBJ1-1, with D possibly being TRBD1 (5 bases). Germline CDR1 and CDR2: SGHRS and YFSETQ. This CDR3 region has 15 residues. Trimming stripped 1 base from V and 1 base from J, with 11 bases between. The CDR3 sequence is CASSLSGTENTEAFF. In DNA form, the CDR3 reads TGCGCCAGCAGCTTGTCGGGGACCGAGAACACTGAAGCTTTCTTT.

In its sample, this clonotype was seen once. The V and J genes are TRBV7-2 and TRBJ2-3, with TRBD1 matching 7 bases. Germline V gene sequence: CDR1 SGHTA, CDR2 FQGNSA. CDR3 length: 15 residues. Trimming cost V 0 bases and J 4 bases; bases outside gene matches: 4. The CDR3 sequence: CASSLAGGYSDTQYF. The CDR3 bases are TGTGCCAGCAGCTTAGCAGGGGGCTATTCAGATACGCAGTATTTT.

The genes are TRBV5-1 and TRBJ1-1, with no clear D. V was trimmed by 7 bases and J by 1 base, leaving 17 bases between them. The CDR3 covers 15 residues. The germline CDR1 and CDR2 sequences are SGHRS and YFSETQ. The CDR3 DNA sequence: TGCGCCAGCGGGGTAGGGAGGGCGGAGAACACTGAAGCTTTCTTT. Encoded protein: CASGVGRAENTEAFF.

The chain uses TRBV5-4 and TRBJ2-2; 7 bases are a match to TRBD1. The V gene's germline CDR1 is SGHNT and CDR2 YYREEE (reference sequence). This CDR3 is 16 amino acids long. Losses at the gene ends were 5 bases for V and 0 bases for J; bases not matched to a gene: 7. The CDR3 sequence is CASSSRGQPNTGELFF. The CDR3 DNA follows: TGTGCCAGCAGTTCAAGGGGACAGCCGAACACCGGGGAGCTGTTTTTT.

The rearrangement uses TRBV3-1 and TRBJ1-1, with 9 positions matching TRBD1. Germline V gives CDR1 LGHDT, CDR2 YNNKEL (reference sequence). The CDR3 loop spans 15 amino acids. J lost 6 bases, V lost 3 bases, and 8 bases had no gene match. CDR3 protein: CASSHPQGAVSEAFF. DNA of the CDR3: TGTGCCAGCAGCCACCCACAGGGGGCCGTCTCTGAAGCTTTCTTT.

This clonotype was seen more than once but under ten times. This sequence joins TRBV12-3 or TRBV12-4 and TRBJ2-1, with D tentatively TRBD1 (6 bases). V dropped 6 bases and J dropped 7 bases, with 10 bases sitting between them. The CDR3 runs 12 residues. This chain's CDR3 is CASSKQGNEQFF. The CDR3 DNA sequence: TGTGCCAGCAGCAAACAGGGAAATGAGCAGTTCTTC.

The chain links TRBV18 to TRBJ1-3; the match to TRBD1 covers 7 bases. J was trimmed by 0 bases and V by 3 bases; bases with no gene match: 5. The CDR3 extends over 16 amino acids. Germline V gene sequence: CDR1 KGHSH, CDR2 LQKENI. CDR3 in amino acids: CASSPGQVPSGNTIYF. The CDR3 nucleotides read TGTGCCAGCTCACCCGGACAGGTGCCCTCTGGAAACACCATATATTTT.

This clonotype has more than one count but fewer than ten. CDR3 nucleotides: TGTGCCAGCAGCCCCGGGACAGGGGGACGAAAGACCCAGTACTTC. Translating it yields CASSPGTGGRKTQYF. V is TRBV7-2 and J is TRBJ2-5; 11 bases fit TRBD1. This CDR3 is 15 amino acids long. In germline, CDR1 is SGHTA, CDR2 FQGNSA. V shed 5 bases and J 6 bases; nucleotides not matched to a gene: 8.

This CDR3 is CASSLEGLAKNIQYF. CDR3 sequence (DNA): TGTGCCAGCAGCTTAGAGGGGCTAGCCAAAAACATTCAGTACTTC. This chain links TRBV7-9 with TRBJ2-4; maybe TRBD1 (5 bases). This CDR3 region has 15 residues. The germline V and J ends were trimmed by 1 base and 0 bases, with 7 bases remaining between them. Germline loops: CDR1 SEHNR, CDR2 FQNEAQ (reference sequence).

V is TRBV6-2 or TRBV6-3 and J is TRBJ2-1, with 8 positions matching TRBD1. J gave up 1 base and V 10 bases, and 6 bases lay outside the gene matches. CDR1 is MNHEY and CDR2 is SVGEGT in the germline V gene. The CDR3 sequence is 14 residues long. Here the CDR3 reads CATKGQGSYNEQFF. The CDR3 region has the DNA TGTGCCACTAAAGGACAGGGATCCTACAATGAGCAGTTCTTC.

This clonotype appeared a few times. The chain uses TRBV18 and TRBJ1-6; no firm D call. The V gene lost 3 bases and the J gene lost 5 bases, with 2 bases spanning the gap. Germline-derived CDR1 and CDR2 are KGHSH and LQKENI. There are 12 residues in the CDR3. The CDR3 DNA is TGTGCCAGCTCACCTAATAATTCACCCCTCCACTTT. Protein: CASSPNNSPLHF.

The chain couples TRBV5-1 to TRBJ2-7, with D possibly called TRBD1 or TRBD2 (5 bases each). The CDR3 sequence is 15 residues long. CDR1 and CDR2 (germline): SGHRS, YFSETQ. V shed 4 bases and J shed 0 bases, with 14 bases lying between them. CDR3 region: CASSPEGMRSYEQYF. CDR3 nucleotides: TGCGCCAGCAGCCCCGAGGGGATGCGCTCCTACGAGCAGTACTTC. Full variable domain (rest looked up from reference TRBV5-1 and TRBJ2-7): KAGVTQTPRYLIKTRGQQVTLSCSPISGHRSVSWYQQTPGQGLQFLFEYFSETQRNKGNFPGRFSGRQFSNSRSEMNVSTLELGDSALYLCASSPEGMRSYEQYFGPGTRLTVT.

This clonotype came up once. CDR3 protein: CASSVTGTSGGHSYEQYV. DNA of the CDR3: TGTGCCAGCAGCGTAACCGGGACTAGCGGGGGCCACTCCTACGAGCAGTACGTC. This chain connects TRBV7-9 to TRBJ2-7; 14 positions agree with TRBD2. Germline V lookup: CDR1 SEHNR, CDR2 FQNEAQ (reference sequence). Unmatched junction bases numbered 9, after V lost 5 bases and J lost 0 bases. The CDR3 totals 18 residues.

V gene TRBV6-5 combines with J gene TRBJ2-1, with D possibly matching TRBD2 (6 bases). Trimming took 6 bases from V and 9 from J, leaving 18 bases between them. Germline V gives CDR1 MNHEY, CDR2 SVGAGI. The CDR3 length is 14 residues. CDR3 coding DNA: TGTGCCAGCAGCTCCCCGGGGGTTGACGGTGAGCAGTTCTTC. It yields the protein CASSSPGVDGEQFF.

The chain uses TRBV20-1 and TRBJ2-7; TRBD1 matches at 7 bases. Germline CDR1 and CDR2: DFQATT and SNEGSKA (reference sequence). This CDR3 is built from 12 residues. Trimming at V came to 3 bases and at J to 6 bases, leaving 5 bases not matched to a gene. The CDR3 coding sequence is TGCAGTGCTAGGCAGGGACAGTCCGAGCAGTACGTC. This translates into CSARQGQSEQYV.

The chain carries TRBV6-6 and TRBJ1-1; D not certain. V gave up 2 bases and J gave up 5 bases, with 6 bases separating them. Germline-derived CDR1 and CDR2 are MNHNY and SVGAGI (reference sequence). The CDR3 is 12 amino acids. The CDR3 DNA reads as TGTGCCAGCAGTTACAGGGCTACTGAAGCTTTCTTT. Its translation: CASSYRATEAFF.

V usage is TRBV27 and J usage is TRBJ2-1; 11 bases are shared with TRBD1. This CDR3 is 15 amino acids long. Germline V gene data show CDR1 as MNHEY and CDR2 as SMNVEV (reference sequence). V lost 5 bases and J lost 7; bases outside the gene matches: 7. The CDR3 DNA reads as TGTGCCAGCAGTCTACCGGGACAGGGGGTTAATGAGCAGTTCTTC. It yields the protein CASSLPGQGVNEQFF.

The chain links TRBV7-9 to TRBJ2-3; 13 bases are shared with TRBD2. Germline V gene sequence: CDR1 SEHNR, CDR2 FQNEAQ (reference sequence). V lost 5 bases and J lost 4; bases outside the gene matches: 12. The CDR3 loop spans 18 amino acids. CDR3 residues: CASSRGLAGDPRADTQYF. CDR3 in DNA: TGTGCCAGCAGCCGAGGACTAGCGGGGGATCCCCGGGCAGATACGCAGTATTTT.

The chain couples TRBV4-1 to TRBJ2-6, with 8 positions matching TRBD1. With 0 bases clipped from V and 0 bases from J, the junction kept 4 bases outside the gene matches. Germline V lookup: CDR1 MGHRA, CDR2 YSYEKL. This CDR3 is 18 amino acids long. The CDR3 bases are TGCGCCAGCAGCCAAGAAGGACAGGGATACTCTGGGGCCAACGTCCTGACTTTC. Its translation: CASSQEGQGYSGANVLTF.